Included here is one TCR beta chain sequence, with context. This clone was recorded only once. It has no known antigen specificity. No base quality information exists; no much larger clone differs at one position. What the time point label conveys for this sample: about 28 days (+/-7) after the second vaccine dose. AZD1222 recipients with second doses at about 4 weeks or about 12 weeks were pooled, because spike-specific TCR depth and breadth did not differ between schedules. Vaccinee samples came from UK trials COV001 and COV002, including a single-blind randomized controlled phase 2/3 trial of AZD1222 (ChAdOx1 nCoV-19) in healthy adults. For TCRbeta chain sequencing, PBMC samples were collected from trial participants at day 0 and at day 28 after the second dose. This specimen belongs to a study of T cell responses to AZD1222 COVID-19 vaccine (dated by TCRdb to 2020 to 2022). Notes on the research overall: A total of over 230 trial participants underwent TCR sequencing, of whom approximately 210 received two doses of AZD1222 and 26 received two doses of the MenACWY control vaccine. Trial participants were enrolled by age into 18-55, 56-69 and 70-plus year subgroups, with about 150, 27 and 61 TCR-sequenced participants respectively. Study-level results and caveats: Most participants were white British and females outnumbered males, and the authors suggested that clonal diversity may have been underestimated. No day 14 peak-response samples were available, so repertoires were characterized only after the peak T cell response. Spike-specific TCR breadth and depth rose significantly after two AZD1222 doses compared with day 0 and with MenACWY recipients. Epitopes outside the regions mutated in the B.1.351 and B.1.1.7 variants were reportedly recognized by nearly half of the unique spike-specific TCRs. The 56-69-year group was small, and its depth increase did not reach significance, likely because of low power. Conclusions about previously exposed vaccinees are limited because only five to seven AZD1222 recipients were SARS-CoV-2 seropositive at baseline. Vaccine-associated CD4 TCRs spanned the whole spike protein, with dominant responses in regions 160-218 and 743-854.

The CDR3 regions of human TCRbeta chains were subjected to immunosequencing. For the original study's pipeline: TCRs in the repertoires were matched against a reference library of SARS-CoV-2-specific TCRs that had been generated with the MIRA antigen-specificity platform. Breadth was defined as the fraction of unique TCRs that were SARS-CoV-2-associated. Depth was defined as the fraction of total T cells that were SARS-CoV-2-associated. Using the MIRA data, every spike-specific TCR was mapped to the spike region that the TCR reacted to and assigned to either a CD4 or a CD8 class. Log10-transformed breadth and depth values were compared by one-way ANOVA with Sidak's multiple comparisons tests. This immuneACCESS table, as held by TCRdb, lists in-frame sequences with V and J called but not all clones. Of the missing ones, under half trace to an unresolved V gene in checked studies; the others have no known cause. V, J and clone size derive from that table, while D and trimming were established from the DNA sequence. A total of some 110,000 clones appear in this sample, roughly 87% of them only once. The ten largest account for 7% to 9% of the sample.

Sequencing used peripheral blood, obtained 28 days after the second AZD1222 dose. The TCR comes from an adult who received the AZD1222 COVID-19 vaccine.

In nucleotides, the sequence is TGCGCCAGCAGCTTGGTGGGTACAAACACTGAAGCTTTCTTT. The translation is CASSLVGTNTEAFF. The receptor chain draws on TRBV5-1 and TRBJ1-1; too little of a D gene remains to name it. For CDR1 and CDR2, the germline V gene lists SGHRS and YFSETQ. Relative to germline, V is 0 bases shorter and J is 2 bases shorter, with 8 bases between their ends. Reading from cysteine to phenylalanine, the CDR3 counts 14 amino acids. Just CDR3 DNA is preserved here, 42 bases in frame from base 1. The full variable domain, with segments outside the CDR3 supplied by the reference TRBV5-1 and TRBJ1-1 proteins, appears as KAGVTQTPRYLIKTRGQQVTLSCSPISGHRSVSWYQQTPGQGLQFLFEYFSETQRNKGNFPGRFSGRQFSNSRSEMNVSTLELGDSALYLCASSLVGTNTEAFFGQGTRLTVV.